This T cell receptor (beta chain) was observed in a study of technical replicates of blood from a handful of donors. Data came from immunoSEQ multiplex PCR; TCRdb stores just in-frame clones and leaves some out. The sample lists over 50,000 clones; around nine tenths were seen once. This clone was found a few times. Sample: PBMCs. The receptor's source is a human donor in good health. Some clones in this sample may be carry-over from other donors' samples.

The CDR3 spells CASSLMMKGAIQTQYF. Written as DNA, the CDR3 is TGTGCCAGCAGCTTAATGATGAAGGGGGCGATCCAGACCCAGTACTTC. The chain uses TRBV7-6 and TRBJ2-5; 7 nucleotides match TRBD1. The CDR3 has 16 amino acids. Germline V gives CDR1 SGHVS, CDR2 FNYEAQ. The V and J ends lost 2 bases and 6 bases, in that order; junction bases with no gene match: 12. The full variable domain, its missing parts supplied by reference TRBV7-6 and TRBJ2-5, is GAGVSQSPRYKVTKRGQDVALRCDPISGHVSLYWYRQALGQGPEFLTYFNYEAQQDKSGLPNDRFSAERPEGSISTLTIQRTEQRDSAMYRCASSLMMKGAIQTQYFGPGTRLLVL.